Given below is one T cell receptor (beta chain) in context. The data are from a study of shared clonotypes between healthy human individuals. In the naive CD8 group, cells lacked CD45RO and were positively selected for CCR7, so terminally differentiated effector memory CD45RA+ cells were left out. Between the trimmed V and J ends, which lost 0 bases and 0 bases, there was a span of 12 bases. Germline CDR1 SGHRS, CDR2 YFSETQ. This CDR3 contains 16 residues. Repertoires were generated with immunoSEQ multiplex PCR, while TCRdb's copy carries only in-frame clones and drops some. The table shows hundreds of thousands of clones, with around 92% occurring only once.

This chain links TRBV5-1 with TRBJ1-1; a weak D match, TRBD1 (5 bases). Sequencing was carried out using naive CD8+ T cells sorted from blood. The TCR was taken from a man between 25 and 39 years old in good health. CDR3 region: CASSLGWGDMNTEAFF. CDR3 nucleotides: TGCGCCAGCAGCTTGGGGTGGGGCGATATGAACACTGAAGCTTTCTTT.